This T cell receptor (beta chain) was observed in a study of cytomegalovirus exposure and HLA in healthy donors. The study ran its PCR with 60 Vbeta and 13 Jbeta primers. Per the original methods: Counted up in a later analysis, unique TCR beta chains came to 65 million to 80 million, with some 9.9 million shared. TCRdb keeps only in-frame clones here, not all; method: immunoSEQ multiplex PCR. The D gene and trimming were derived from the DNA, and the V and J assignments and clone size from that table. The sample lists some 74,000 clones, around three quarters occurring once. The germline V gene has CDR1 SGHAT and CDR2 FQNNGV. This CDR3 comprises 14 residues. The V end lost 3 bases, the J end lost 1 base, and 9 bases lay between the germline ends. This clone was observed once.

Material for sequencing was PBMCs. This chain uses TRBV11-2 with TRBJ1-1; no firm D call. The clonotype originates from a male donor in good health and CMV-seronegative. In DNA form, the CDR3 reads TGTGCCAGCAGCTTTGGCCTCAGGAACACTGAAGCTTTCTTT. Protein: CASSFGLRNTEAFF.